Detailed here is one T cell receptor beta chain. In TCRdb, the reads were re-called with MiXCR into one record per CDR3 protein. The repertoire holds roughly 500,000 distinct CDR3 sequences, with more than 15% as singletons. This sample stems from a study of T cell repertoires in cytomegalovirus infection. The ends were cut back, 0 bases at V and 4 bases at J, with 18 bases in the middle. Germline CDR1 and CDR2: LNHNV and YYDKDF (reference sequence). This CDR3 contains 17 residues. Source material: CD8+ T cells from PBMCs. The J gene is TRBJ2-5, the V gene TRBV15, with D hard to call. This clonotype was obtained from a human donor in good health (CMV status not recorded). Some clones in this sample may be carry-over from other donors' samples. The CDR3: CATSRDTESVGLETQYF. As DNA, the CDR3 is TGTGCCACCAGCAGAGACACGGAGTCAGTTGGGTTAGAGACCCAGTACTTC.